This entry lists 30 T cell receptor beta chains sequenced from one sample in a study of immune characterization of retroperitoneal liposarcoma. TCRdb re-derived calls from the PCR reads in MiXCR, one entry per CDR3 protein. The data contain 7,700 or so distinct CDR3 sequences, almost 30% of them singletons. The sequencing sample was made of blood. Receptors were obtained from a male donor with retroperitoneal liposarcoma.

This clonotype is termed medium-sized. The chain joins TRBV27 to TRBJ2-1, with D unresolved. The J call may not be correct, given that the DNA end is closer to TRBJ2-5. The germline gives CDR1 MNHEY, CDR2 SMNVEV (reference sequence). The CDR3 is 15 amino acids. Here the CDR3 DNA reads TGTGCCAGCAGTTTAGGGGTGGGTATTGAGGAGACCCAGTACTTC. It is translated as CASSLGVGIEETQYF.

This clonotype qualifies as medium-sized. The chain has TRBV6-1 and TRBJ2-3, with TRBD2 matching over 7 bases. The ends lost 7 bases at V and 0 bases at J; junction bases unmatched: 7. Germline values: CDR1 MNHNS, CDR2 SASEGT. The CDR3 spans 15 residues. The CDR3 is CASTKREGSTDTQYF. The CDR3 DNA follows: TGTGCCAGCACCAAGAGGGAGGGTAGCACAGATACGCAGTATTTT.

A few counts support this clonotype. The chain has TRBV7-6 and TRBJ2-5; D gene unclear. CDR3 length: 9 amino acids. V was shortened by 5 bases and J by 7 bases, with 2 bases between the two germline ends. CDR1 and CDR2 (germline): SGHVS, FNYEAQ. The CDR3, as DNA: TGTGCCAGCAGCCGGACCCAGTACTTC. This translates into CASSRTQYF. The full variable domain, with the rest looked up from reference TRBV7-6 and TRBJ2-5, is GAGVSQSPRYKVTKRGQDVALRCDPISGHVSLYWYRQALGQGPEFLTYFNYEAQQDKSGLPNDRFSAERPEGSISTLTIQRTEQRDSAMYRCASSRTQYFGPGTRLLVL.

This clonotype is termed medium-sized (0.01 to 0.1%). The CDR3 coding sequence is TGTGCCAGCAGTTACTCAATATACAATGAGCAGTTCTTC. Its translation is CASSYSIYNEQFF. V is TRBV6-5 and J is TRBJ2-1; D remains ambiguous. Germline loops: CDR1 MNHEY, CDR2 SVGAGI. The CDR3 runs 13 residues. V was clipped by 0 bases and J by 4 bases, with 4 bases between them.

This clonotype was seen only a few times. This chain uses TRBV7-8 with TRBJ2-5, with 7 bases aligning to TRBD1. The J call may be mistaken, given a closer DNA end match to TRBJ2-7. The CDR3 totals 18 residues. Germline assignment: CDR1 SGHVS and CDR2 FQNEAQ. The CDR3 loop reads CASSLRDRQEFGNYEQYF. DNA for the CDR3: TGTGCCAGCAGCTTACGGGACAGACAAGAATTCGGGAACTACGAGCAGTACTTC.

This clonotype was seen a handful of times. CDR3 in DNA: TGTGCCAGCAGCTTAGCGGGAGGGATCACCGGGGAGCTGTTTTTT. Its protein is CASSLAGGITGELFF. The chain is built from TRBV7-8 and TRBJ2-2; 7 bases align to TRBD2. Trimming cost V 0 bases and J 4 bases; bases outside gene matches: 2. The CDR3 runs 15 residues. Germline-derived CDR1 and CDR2 are SGHVS and FQNEAQ.

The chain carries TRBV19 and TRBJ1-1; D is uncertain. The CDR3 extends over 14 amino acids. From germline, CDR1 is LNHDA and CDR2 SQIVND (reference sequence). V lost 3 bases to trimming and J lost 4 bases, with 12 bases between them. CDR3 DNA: TGTGCCAGTAGTATTATAGGCCTTGGCACTGAAGCTTTCTTT. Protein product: CASSIIGLGTEAFF.

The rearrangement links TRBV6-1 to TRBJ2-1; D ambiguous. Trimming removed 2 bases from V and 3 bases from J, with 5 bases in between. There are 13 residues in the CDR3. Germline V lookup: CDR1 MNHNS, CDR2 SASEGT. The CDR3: CASSEKDYNEQFF. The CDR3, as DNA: TGTGCCAGCAGTGAAAAGGACTACAATGAGCAGTTCTTC.

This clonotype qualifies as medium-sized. CDR3 amino acids: CASSDRGLNEKLFF. For the CDR3, the DNA is TGTGCCAGCAGCGATCGGGGCCTTAATGAAAAACTGTTTTTT. V gene TRBV6-1 combines with J gene TRBJ1-4, with D possibly being TRBD1 (5 bases). This CDR3 contains 14 residues. Trimming took 6 bases from V and 4 from J, leaving 12 bases between them. Per the germline V gene, CDR1 is MNHNS and CDR2 is SASEGT.

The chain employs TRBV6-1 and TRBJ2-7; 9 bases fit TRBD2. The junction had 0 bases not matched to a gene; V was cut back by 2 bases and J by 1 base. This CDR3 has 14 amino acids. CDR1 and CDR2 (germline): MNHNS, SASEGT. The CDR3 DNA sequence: TGTGCCAGCAGTGAAACTAGCGGGTCCTACGAGCAGTACTTC. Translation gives CASSETSGSYEQYF.

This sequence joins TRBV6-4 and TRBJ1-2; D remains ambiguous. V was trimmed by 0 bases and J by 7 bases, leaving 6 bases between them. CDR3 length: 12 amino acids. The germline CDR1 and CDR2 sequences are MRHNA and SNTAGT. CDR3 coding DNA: TGTGCCAGCAGTGACTCGCGGGGTGGCTACACCTTC. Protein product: CASSDSRGGYTF.

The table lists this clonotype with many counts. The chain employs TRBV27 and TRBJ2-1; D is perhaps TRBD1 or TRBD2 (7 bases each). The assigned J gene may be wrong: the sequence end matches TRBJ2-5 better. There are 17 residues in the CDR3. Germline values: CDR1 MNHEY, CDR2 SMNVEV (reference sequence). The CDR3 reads CASSPLGGGLWIETQYF. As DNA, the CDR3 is TGTGCCAGCAGTCCCCTGGGAGGGGGCCTATGGATTGAGACCCAGTACTTC.

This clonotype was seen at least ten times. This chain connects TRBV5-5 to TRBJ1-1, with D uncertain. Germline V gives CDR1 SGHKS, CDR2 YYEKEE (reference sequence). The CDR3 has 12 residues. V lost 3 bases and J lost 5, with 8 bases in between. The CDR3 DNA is TGTGCCAGCAGCTCTCATGGAACTGAAGCTTTCTTT. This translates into CASSSHGTEAFF. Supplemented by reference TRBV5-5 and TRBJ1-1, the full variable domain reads DAGVTQSPTHLIKTRGQQVTLRCSPISGHKSVSWYQQVLGQGPQFIFQYYEKEERGRGNFPDRFSARQFPNYSSELNVNALLLGDSALYLCASSSHGTEAFFGQGTRLTVV.

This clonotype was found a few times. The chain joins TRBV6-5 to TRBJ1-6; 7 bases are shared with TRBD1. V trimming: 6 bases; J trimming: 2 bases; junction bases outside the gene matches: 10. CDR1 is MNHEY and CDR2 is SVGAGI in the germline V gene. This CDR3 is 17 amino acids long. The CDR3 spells CASRTGTAYTYNSPLHF. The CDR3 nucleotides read TGTGCCAGCAGGACCGGGACAGCTTACACCTATAATTCACCCCTCCACTTT.

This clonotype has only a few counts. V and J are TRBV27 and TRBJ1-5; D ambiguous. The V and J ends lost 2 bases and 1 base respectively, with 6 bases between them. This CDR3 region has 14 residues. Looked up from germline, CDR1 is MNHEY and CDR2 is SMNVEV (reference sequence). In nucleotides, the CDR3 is TGTGCCAGCAGTTTAACGGGAAGCAATCAGCCCCAGCATTTT. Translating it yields CASSLTGSNQPQHF.

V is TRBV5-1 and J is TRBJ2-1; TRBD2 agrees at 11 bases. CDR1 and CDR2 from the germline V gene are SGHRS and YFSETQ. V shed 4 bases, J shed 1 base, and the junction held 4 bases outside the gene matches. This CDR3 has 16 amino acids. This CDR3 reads CASSPGTSGSYNEQFF. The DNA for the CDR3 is TGCGCCAGCAGCCCTGGGACTAGCGGATCCTACAATGAGCAGTTCTTC.

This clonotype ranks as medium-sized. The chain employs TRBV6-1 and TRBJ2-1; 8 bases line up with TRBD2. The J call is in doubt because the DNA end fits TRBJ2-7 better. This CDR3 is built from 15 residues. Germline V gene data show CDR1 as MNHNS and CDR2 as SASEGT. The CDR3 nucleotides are TGTGCCAGCAGCCGGGGACTAGTAGCGTCCTACGAGCAGTACTTC. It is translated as CASSRGLVASYEQYF.

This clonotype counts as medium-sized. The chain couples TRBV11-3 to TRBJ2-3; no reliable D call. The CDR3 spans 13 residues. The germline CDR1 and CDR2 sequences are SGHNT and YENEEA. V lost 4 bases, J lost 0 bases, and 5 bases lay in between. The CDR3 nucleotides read TGTGCCAGCAGCTCCCTCAGCACAGATACGCAGTATTTT. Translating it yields CASSSLSTDTQYF.

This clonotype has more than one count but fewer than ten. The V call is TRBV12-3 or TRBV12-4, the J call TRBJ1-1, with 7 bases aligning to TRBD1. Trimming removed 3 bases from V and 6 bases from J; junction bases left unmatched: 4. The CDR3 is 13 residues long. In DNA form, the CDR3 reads TGTGCCAGCAGTTTCGACAGGGACTCTGAAGCTTTCTTT. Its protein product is CASSFDRDSEAFF.

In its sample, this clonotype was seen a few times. The DNA of the CDR3 is TGCGCCAGCAGCCAAGTAATTCGTGTGGACGAGCAGTACTTC. Its protein product is CASSQVIRVDEQYF. The rearrangement joins TRBV4-1 to TRBJ2-7; D uncertain. V dropped 1 base and J dropped 5 bases, with 12 bases sitting between them. There are 14 residues in the CDR3. Germline-derived CDR1 and CDR2 are MGHRA and YSYEKL.

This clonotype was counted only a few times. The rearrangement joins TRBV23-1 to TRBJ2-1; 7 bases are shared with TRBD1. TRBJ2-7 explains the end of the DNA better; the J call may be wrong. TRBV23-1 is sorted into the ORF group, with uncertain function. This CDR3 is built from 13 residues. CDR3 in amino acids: CARPGTVTYEQYF. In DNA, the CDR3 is TGCGCCAGACCCGGGACAGTAACCTACGAGCAGTACTTC.

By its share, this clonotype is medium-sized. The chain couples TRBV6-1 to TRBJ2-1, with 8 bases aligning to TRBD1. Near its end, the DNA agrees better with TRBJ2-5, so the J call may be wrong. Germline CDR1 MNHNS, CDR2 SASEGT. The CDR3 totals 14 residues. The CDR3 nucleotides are TGTGCCAGCAGTGAACAAACAGGGGGGCAGACCCAGTACTTC. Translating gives CASSEQTGGQTQYF.

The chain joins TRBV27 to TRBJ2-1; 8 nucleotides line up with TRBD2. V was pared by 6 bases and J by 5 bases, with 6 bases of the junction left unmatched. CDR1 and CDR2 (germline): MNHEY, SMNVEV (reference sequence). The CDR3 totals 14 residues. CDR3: CASSAGTSHNEQFF. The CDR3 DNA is TGTGCCAGCAGCGCCGGGACTAGTCACAATGAGCAGTTCTTC.

The CDR3 region has the DNA TGCGCCAGCAGCCAAAGAATGGGACTTACTGCTGAAAACATTCAGTACTTC. It specifies CASSQRMGLTAENIQYF. This chain connects TRBV4-1 to TRBJ2-4; D possibly corresponds to TRBD2 (6 bases). The CDR3 is made up of 17 amino acids. With 2 bases removed from V and 5 bases from J, the gap between germline ends came to 19 bases. Germline loops: CDR1 MGHRA, CDR2 YSYEKL.

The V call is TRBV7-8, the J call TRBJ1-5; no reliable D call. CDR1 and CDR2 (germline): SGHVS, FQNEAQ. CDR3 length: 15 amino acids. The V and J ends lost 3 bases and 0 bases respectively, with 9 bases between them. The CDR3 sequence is CASSFSQDSNQPQHF. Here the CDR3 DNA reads TGTGCCAGCAGCTTCAGCCAGGATAGCAATCAGCCCCAGCATTTT.

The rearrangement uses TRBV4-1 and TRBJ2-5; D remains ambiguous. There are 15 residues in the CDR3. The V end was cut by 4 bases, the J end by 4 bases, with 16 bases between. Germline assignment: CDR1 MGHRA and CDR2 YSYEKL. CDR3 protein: CASSPLTYSGETQYF. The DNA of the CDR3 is TGCGCCAGCAGCCCGCTCACCTACTCAGGAGAGACCCAGTACTTC.

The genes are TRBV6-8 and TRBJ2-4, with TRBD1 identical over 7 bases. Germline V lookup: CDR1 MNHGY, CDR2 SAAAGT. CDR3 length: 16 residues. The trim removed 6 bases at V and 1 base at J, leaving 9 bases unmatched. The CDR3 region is CASSPEPGGAKNIQYF. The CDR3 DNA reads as TGTGCCAGCAGCCCGGAACCAGGGGGTGCCAAAAACATTCAGTACTTC.

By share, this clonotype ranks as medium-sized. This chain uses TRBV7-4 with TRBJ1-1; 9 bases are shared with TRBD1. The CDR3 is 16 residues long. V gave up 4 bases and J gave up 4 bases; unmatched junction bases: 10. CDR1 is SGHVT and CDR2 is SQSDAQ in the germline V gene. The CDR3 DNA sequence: TGTGCCAGCAGCTGCGGACAGGGGCGCGGGTGCACTGAAGCTTTCTTT. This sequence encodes CASSCGQGRGCTEAFF.

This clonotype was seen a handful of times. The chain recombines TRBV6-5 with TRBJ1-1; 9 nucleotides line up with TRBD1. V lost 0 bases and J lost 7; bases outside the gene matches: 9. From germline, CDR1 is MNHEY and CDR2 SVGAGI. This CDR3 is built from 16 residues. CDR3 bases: TGTGCCAGCAGTTACTCAAAGCGGACAGGGGTAGGTGAAGCTTTCTTT. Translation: CASSYSKRTGVGEAFF.

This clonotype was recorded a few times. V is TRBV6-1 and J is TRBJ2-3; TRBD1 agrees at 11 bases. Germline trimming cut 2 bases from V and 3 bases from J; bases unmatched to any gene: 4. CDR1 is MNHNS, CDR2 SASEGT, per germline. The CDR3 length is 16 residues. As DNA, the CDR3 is TGTGCCAGCAGTGAATGGGGGACAGGGGGGACAGATACGCAGTATTTT. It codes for CASSEWGTGGTDTQYF.